This T cell receptor beta chain appears in the sequencing data of a study of tumor and adjacent non-tumor tissue in lung cancer. This clonotype has only one observation. TCRbeta libraries were built with three rounds of nested PCR, modified from ARM-PCR. TCRdb fed the multiplex PCR reads into MiXCR, producing one record per CDR3 protein. Of tens of thousands of distinct CDR3 sequences listed, approximately 68% are singletons. The template was RNA from unsorted bulk tissue. The normal lung tissue was taken more than 3 cm from the tumor edge. V lost 8 bases, J lost 4 bases, and 7 bases stayed unmatched. The germline gives CDR1 MNHEY, CDR2 SVGAGI. The CDR3 consists of 15 residues.

Sequenced sample: distant non-tumor lung tissue. This chain uses TRBV6-5 with TRBJ1-4; TRBD1 aligns across 10 bases. This receptor was identified in a woman aged 45-59 years with non-small cell lung cancer. CDR3 nucleotides: TGTGCCAGCCGGATGACAGGGGGCATTAATGAAAAACTGTTTTTT. Amino acid sequence: CASRMTGGINEKLFF.